This TCR beta chain was recorded in a study of Ad26.COV2.S vaccination and SARS-CoV-2 variants. Sequencing was performed with immunoSEQ multiplex PCR; in TCRdb, only in-frame clones are kept and a portion is missing. This table holds 350,000 to 600,000 clones, 80% to 90% found once. Germline V gives CDR1 LNHDA, CDR2 SQIVND (reference sequence). The CDR3 spans 14 residues. Trimming left V 1 base short and J 4 bases short, with 10 bases between. Noted treatment: 19 received Ad26.COV2.S at low or high dose, single or two shots; 5 received placebo; per-sample allocation not given. Collection of samples fell on day 63 after the first vaccine or placebo injection. Built on an Ad26 vector, the vaccine expressed Wuhan-strain SARS-CoV-2 spike. A note on this clone: What it recognizes is unknown.

Study-level findings and limits: CD8+ and CD4+ T cells specific for spike reportedly responded with substantial breadth after vaccination.

Material: peripheral blood, obtained in a trial of Ad26.COV2.S vaccine versus placebo. This receptor was identified in a person between 18 and 59 years old who received the Ad26.COV2.S COVID-19 vaccine or a placebo. The rearrangement uses TRBV19 and TRBJ1-1; no definite D call. Here the CDR3 DNA reads TGTGCCAGTAGTATAGGTGGCAAGGGCACTGAAGCTTTCTTT. Its translation is CASSIGGKGTEAFF.